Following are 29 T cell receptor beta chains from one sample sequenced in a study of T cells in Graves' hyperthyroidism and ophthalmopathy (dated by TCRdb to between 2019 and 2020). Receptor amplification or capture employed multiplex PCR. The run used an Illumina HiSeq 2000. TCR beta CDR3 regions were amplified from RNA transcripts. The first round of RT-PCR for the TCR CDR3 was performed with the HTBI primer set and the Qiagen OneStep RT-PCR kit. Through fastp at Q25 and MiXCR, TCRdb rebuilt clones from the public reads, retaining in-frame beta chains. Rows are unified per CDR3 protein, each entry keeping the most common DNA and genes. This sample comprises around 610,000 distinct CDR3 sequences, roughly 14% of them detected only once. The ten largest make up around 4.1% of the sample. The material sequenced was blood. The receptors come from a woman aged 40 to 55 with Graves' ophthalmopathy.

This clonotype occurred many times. The CDR3: CASSFGGLNGNTIYF. The CDR3 coding sequence is TGTGCCAGCAGCTTTGGAGGGCTCAACGGAAACACCATATATTTT. The chain carries TRBV7-9 and TRBJ1-3; D call uncertain. Trimming removed 3 bases at V and 4 bases at J, with 13 bases between. Germline loops: CDR1 SEHNR, CDR2 FQNEAQ (reference sequence). This CDR3 region has 15 residues.

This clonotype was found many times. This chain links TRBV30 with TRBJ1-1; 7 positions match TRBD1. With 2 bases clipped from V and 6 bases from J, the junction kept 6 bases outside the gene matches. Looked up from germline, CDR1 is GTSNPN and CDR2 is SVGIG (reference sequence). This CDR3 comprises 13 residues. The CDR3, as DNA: TGTGCCTGGAGTCGACAGGGCCGGTCTGAAGCTTTCTTT. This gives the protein CAWSRQGRSEAFF.

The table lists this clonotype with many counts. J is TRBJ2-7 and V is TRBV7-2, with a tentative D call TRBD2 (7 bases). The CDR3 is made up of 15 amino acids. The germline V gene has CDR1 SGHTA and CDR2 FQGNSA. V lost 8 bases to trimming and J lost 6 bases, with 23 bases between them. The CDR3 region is CASGSSGARGSEQYF. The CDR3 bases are TGTGCCAGCGGCAGTTCGGGGGCGCGGGGGAGCGAGCAGTACTTC.

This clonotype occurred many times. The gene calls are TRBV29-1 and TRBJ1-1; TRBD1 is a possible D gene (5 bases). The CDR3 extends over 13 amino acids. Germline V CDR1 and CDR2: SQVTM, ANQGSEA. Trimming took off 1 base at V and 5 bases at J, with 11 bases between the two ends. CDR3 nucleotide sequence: TGCAGCGTTGAAGGGGGCCTGGGGACTGAAGCTTTCTTT. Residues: CSVEGGLGTEAFF.

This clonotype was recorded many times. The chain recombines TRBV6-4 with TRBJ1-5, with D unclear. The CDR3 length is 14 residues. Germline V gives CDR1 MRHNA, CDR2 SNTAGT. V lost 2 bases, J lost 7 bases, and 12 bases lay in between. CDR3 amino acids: CASSDGRVGQPQHF. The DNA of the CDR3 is TGTGCCAGCAGTGACGGAAGGGTGGGACAGCCCCAGCATTTT.

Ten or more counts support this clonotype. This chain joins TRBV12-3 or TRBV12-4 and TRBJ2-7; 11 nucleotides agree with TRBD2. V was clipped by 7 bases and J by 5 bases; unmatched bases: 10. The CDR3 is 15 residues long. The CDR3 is CASTFQLAGVHEQYF. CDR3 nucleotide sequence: TGTGCCAGCACCTTCCAACTAGCGGGAGTCCACGAGCAGTACTTC.

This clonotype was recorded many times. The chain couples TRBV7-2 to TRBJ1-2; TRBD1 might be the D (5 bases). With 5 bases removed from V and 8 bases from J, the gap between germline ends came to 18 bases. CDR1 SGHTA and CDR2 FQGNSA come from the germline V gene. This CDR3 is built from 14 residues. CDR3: CASSGGAVAGGYTF. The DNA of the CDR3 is TGTGCCAGCAGCGGGGGAGCGGTAGCCGGGGGCTACACCTTC.

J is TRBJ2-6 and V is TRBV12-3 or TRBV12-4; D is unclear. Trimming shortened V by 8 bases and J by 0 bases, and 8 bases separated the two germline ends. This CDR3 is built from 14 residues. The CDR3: CASLGYSGANVLTF. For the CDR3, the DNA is TGTGCCAGCCTGGGCTACTCTGGGGCCAACGTCCTGACTTTC.

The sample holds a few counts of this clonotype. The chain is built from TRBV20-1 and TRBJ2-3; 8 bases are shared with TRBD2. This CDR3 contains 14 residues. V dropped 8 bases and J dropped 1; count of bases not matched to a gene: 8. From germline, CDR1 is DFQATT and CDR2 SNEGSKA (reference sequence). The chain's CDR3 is CSFSKAGGTDTQYF. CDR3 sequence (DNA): TGCAGTTTTTCGAAAGCGGGAGGCACAGATACGCAGTATTTT.

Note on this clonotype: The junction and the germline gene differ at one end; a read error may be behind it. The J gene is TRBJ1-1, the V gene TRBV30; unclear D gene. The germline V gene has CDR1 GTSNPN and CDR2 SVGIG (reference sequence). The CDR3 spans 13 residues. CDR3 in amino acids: CVWSVQVLTEAFF. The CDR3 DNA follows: TGTGTCTGGAGTGTACAAGTGCTCACTGAAGCTTTCTTT.

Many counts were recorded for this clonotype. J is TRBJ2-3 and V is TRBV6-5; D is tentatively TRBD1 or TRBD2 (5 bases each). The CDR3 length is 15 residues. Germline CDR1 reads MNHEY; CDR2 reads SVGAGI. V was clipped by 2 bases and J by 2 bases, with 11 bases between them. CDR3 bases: TGTGCCAGCAGTTACGGGGGATTCGCCACAGATACGCAGTATTTT. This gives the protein CASSYGGFATDTQYF.

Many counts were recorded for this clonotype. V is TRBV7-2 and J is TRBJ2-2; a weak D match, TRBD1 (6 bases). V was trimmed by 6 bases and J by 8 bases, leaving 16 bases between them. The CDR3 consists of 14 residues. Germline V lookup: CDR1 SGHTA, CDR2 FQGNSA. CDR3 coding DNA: TGTGCCAGCAGTATCAGGGGAACTTCGGGGGAGCTGTTTTTT. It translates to CASSIRGTSGELFF.

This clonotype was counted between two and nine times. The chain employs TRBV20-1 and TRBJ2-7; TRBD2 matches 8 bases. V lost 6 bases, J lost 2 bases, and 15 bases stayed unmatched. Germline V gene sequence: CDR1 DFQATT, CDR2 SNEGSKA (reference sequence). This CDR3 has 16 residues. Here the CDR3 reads CSANRAEGLGAYEQYF. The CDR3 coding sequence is TGCAGTGCAAATAGAGCGGAGGGACTAGGGGCCTACGAGCAGTACTTC.

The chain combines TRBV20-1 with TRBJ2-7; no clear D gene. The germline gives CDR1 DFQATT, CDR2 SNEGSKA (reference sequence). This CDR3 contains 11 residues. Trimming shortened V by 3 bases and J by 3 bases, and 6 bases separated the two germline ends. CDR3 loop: CSASRYYEQYF. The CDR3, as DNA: TGCAGTGCTAGCCGGTACTACGAGCAGTACTTC.

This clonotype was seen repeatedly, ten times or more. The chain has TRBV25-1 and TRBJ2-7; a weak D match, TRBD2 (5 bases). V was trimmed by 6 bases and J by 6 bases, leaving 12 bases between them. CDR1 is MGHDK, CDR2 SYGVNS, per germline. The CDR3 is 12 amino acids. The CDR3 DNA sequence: TGTGCCAGCAGGCATAACGGGATCGAGCAGTACTTC. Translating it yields CASRHNGIEQYF.

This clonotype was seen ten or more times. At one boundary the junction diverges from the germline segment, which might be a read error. CDR3 amino acids: CTSSLGGRYTEAFF. The CDR3, as DNA: TGTACCAGCAGTTTAGGGGGTCGGTACACTGAAGCTTTCTTT. V is TRBV12-3 or TRBV12-4 and J is TRBJ1-1, with D possibly being TRBD1 (6 bases). The CDR3 runs to 14 residues.

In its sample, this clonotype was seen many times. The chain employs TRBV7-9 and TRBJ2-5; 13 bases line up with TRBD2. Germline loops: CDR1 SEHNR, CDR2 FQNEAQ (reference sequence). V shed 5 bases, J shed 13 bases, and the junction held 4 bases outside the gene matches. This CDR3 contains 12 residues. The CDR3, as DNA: TGTGCCAGCAGCACTAGCGGGAGGGGACGGTACTTC. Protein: CASSTSGRGRYF.

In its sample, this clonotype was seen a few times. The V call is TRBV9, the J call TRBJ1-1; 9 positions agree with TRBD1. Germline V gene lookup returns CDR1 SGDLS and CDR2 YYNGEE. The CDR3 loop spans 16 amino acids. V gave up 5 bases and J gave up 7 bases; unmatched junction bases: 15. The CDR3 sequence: CASRTGTGPLVGEAFF. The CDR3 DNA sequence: TGTGCCAGCAGAACCGGGACAGGGCCCTTGGTCGGTGAAGCTTTCTTT. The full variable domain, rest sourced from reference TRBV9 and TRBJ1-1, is DSGVTQTPKHLITATGQRVTLRCSPRSGDLSVYWYQQSLDQGLQFLIQYYNGEERAKGNILERFSAQQFPDLHSELNLSSLELGDSALYFCASRTGTGPLVGEAFFGQGTRLTVV.

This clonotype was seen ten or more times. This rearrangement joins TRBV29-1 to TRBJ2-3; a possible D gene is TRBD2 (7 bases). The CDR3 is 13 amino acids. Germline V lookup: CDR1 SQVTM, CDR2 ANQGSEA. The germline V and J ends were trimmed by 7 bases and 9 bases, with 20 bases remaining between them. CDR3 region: CSARGTTSFTQYF. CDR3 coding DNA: TGCAGCGCGAGGGGGACTACTTCGTTCACGCAGTATTTT.

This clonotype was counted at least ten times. CDR3 sequence reads: CASSWDSQNSNQPQHF. In DNA, the CDR3 is TGTGCCAGCAGCTGGGACAGTCAAAATAGCAATCAGCCCCAGCATTTT. This chain links TRBV6-4 with TRBJ1-5, with 7 bases lining up with TRBD1. This CDR3 is built from 16 residues. Germline V gene lookup returns CDR1 MRHNA and CDR2 SNTAGT. Germline trimming cut 6 bases from V and 0 bases from J; bases unmatched to any gene: 8.

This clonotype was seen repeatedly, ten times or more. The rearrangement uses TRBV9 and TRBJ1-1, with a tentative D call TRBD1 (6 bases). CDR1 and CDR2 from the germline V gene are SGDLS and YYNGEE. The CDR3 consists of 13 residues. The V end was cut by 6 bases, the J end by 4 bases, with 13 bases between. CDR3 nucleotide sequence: TGTGCCAGCACCAAAGGGGGATTCACTGAAGCTTTCTTT. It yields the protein CASTKGGFTEAFF.

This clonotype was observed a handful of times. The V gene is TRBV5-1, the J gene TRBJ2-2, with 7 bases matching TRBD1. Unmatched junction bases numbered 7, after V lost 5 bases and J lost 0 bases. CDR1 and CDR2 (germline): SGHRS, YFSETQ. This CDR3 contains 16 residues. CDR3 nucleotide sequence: TGCGCCAGCAGGGAGGCTGGGACAGCGAACACCGGGGAGCTGTTTTTT. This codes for CASREAGTANTGELFF.

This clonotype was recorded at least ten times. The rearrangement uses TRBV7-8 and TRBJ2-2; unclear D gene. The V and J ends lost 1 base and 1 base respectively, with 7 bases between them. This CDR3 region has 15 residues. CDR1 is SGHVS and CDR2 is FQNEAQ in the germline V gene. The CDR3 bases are TGTGCCAGCAGCTTAGGGAATAGGAACACCGGGGAGCTGTTTTTT. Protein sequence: CASSLGNRNTGELFF.

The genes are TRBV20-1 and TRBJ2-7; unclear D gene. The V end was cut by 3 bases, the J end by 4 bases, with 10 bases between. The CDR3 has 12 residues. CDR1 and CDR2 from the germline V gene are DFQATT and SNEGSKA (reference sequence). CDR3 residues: CSARGRLYEQYF. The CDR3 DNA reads TGCAGTGCTAGGGGCAGGCTATACGAGCAGTACTTC.

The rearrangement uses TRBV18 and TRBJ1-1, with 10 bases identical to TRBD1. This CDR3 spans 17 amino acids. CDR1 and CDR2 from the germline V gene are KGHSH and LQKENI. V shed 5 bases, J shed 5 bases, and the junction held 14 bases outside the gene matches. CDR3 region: CASSTGTGASLWTEAFF. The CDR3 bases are TGTGCCAGCTCAACCGGGACAGGGGCTTCTCTCTGGACTGAAGCTTTCTTT.

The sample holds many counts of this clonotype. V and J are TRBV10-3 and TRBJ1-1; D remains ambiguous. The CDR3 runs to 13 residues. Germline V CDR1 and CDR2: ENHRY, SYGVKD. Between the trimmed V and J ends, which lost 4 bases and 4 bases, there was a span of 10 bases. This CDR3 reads CAISGVEVTEAFF. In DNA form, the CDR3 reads TGTGCCATCAGTGGAGTCGAAGTCACTGAAGCTTTCTTT.

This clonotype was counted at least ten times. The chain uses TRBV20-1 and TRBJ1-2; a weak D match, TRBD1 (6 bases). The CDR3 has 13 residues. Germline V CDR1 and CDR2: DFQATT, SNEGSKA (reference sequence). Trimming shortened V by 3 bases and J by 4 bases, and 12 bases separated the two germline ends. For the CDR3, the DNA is TGCAGTGCTAGGATACAGGGAGTCTATGGCTACACCTTC. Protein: CSARIQGVYGYTF.

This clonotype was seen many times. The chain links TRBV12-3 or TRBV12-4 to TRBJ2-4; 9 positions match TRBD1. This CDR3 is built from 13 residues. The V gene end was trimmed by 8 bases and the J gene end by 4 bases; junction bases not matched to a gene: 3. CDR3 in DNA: TGTGCCAGCGCGGGACAGGGTAAAAACATTCAGTACTTC. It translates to CASAGQGKNIQYF.

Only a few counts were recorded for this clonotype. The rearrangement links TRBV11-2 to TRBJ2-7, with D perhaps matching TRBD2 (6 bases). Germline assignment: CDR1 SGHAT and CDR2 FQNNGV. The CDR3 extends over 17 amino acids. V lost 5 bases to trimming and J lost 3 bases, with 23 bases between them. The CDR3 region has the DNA TGTGCCAGCAGCCCATCCCCGGGGGATTACAGTGTCTACGAGCAGTACTTC. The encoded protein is CASSPSPGDYSVYEQYF.